These T cell receptor beta chains were read from a single sample in a study of T-cell reconstitution after alpha-beta-depleted transplantation in children. TCRdb re-analysed the PCR reads in MiXCR, keeping a single row per CDR3 protein. The sample contains about a million distinct CDR3 sequences, around 30% of which appear only once. Sequencing was performed on PBMCs, mostly from graft donor cells, taken 360 days after TCRalphabeta/CD19-depleted stem cell transplant. These receptors were collected from a boy under two years old who had a stem cell transplant for SCID, so the T cells may come from the graft donor. The CDR3 runs from the conserved cysteine through the conserved F or W. D genes are given only for firm matches. Not all rows give a size; the values are once, few, many and, for expanded clones, a class.

>-|TRBV27|-|TRBJ2-7
TGTGCCAGTGCCCGGCTAGCGAGCTACGAGCAGTACTTC
CASARLASYEQYF
>-|TRBV7-7|few|TRBJ2-5
TGTGCCAGCAGCCCCCAGGGAATAGAGACCCAGTACTTC
CASSPQGIETQYF
>-|TRBV12-3/TRBV12-4|-|TRBJ2-1
TGTGCCAGCAGTTTCTTGGGACCTTCGGATGAGCAGTTCTTC
CASSFLGPSDEQFF
>TRBD1|TRBV11-1|-|TRBJ2-7
TGTGCCAGCAGCGACCGATACGGGGACAGGGACACCTCCTACGAGCAGTACTTC
CASSDRYGDRDTSYEQYF
>-|TRBV7-3|-|TRBJ2-1
TGTGCCAGCAGCGGCGGAGGGGGGCATGGGCAGTTCTTC
CASSGGGGHGQFF
>-|TRBV5-1|few|TRBJ2-7
TGCGCCAGCAGCTTGAACGCGGGGTCCTCCTACGAGCAGTACTTC
CASSLNAGSSYEQYF
>-|TRBV12-3/TRBV12-4|few|TRBJ2-7
TGTGCCAGCAGTAGTGACAACGACGAGCAGTACTTC
CASSSDNDEQYF
>TRBD2|TRBV11-2|-|TRBJ2-1
TGTGCCAGCAGCCCGAGGGCCCTACTAGCGGGGGGGTTGAATGAGCAGTTCTTC
CASSPRALLAGGLNEQFF
>-|TRBV4-1|few|TRBJ2-1
TGCGCCAGCAGCCACCGAATTGGGGTCTGGGAGCAGTTCTTC
CASSHRIGVWEQFF
>-|TRBV6-2/TRBV6-3|few|TRBJ2-7
TGTGCCAGCAGTAATCACCCCGCCTACGAGCAGTACTTC
CASSNHPAYEQYF
>-|TRBV5-1|-|TRBJ2-1
TGCGCCAGCAGTTGGGGGCGGAATCCTCGGGATGAGCAGTTCTTC
CASSWGRNPRDEQFF
>TRBD2|TRBV9|many|TRBJ2-3
TGTGCCAGCAGCTTCACTGGCGGGGGGGCCCGCCTTTCGCAGTATTTT
CASSFTGGGARLSQYF
>-|TRBV7-9|-|TRBJ2-2
TGTGCCAGCAGCCCTCCGGGAGCATCCGGGGAGCTGTTTTTT
CASSPPGASGELFF
>-|TRBV6-4|-|TRBJ2-1
TGTGCCAGCAGTGACAGGGCAGGTGGAGAGCAGTTCTTC
CASSDRAGGEQFF
>TRBD2|TRBV20-1|few|TRBJ2-3
TGCAGTGCTGTGGGGGGGGGCACAGATACGCAGTATTTT
CSAVGGGTDTQYF
>TRBD2|TRBV5-1|-|TRBJ2-5
TGCGCCAGCAGCTGGGGACTAGCAGAAGAGACCCAGTACTTC
CASSWGLAEETQYF
>TRBD1|TRBV6-5|few|TRBJ2-7
TGTGCCAGCAGTTATCGGGGACAGGGCGTAAGCTCCTACGAGCAGTACTTC
CASSYRGQGVSSYEQYF
>TRBD2|TRBV11-1|-|TRBJ2-1
TGTGCCAGCAGCTTACCTGGCGGGAGGATGGACCGTTGGGGCTCCTACAATGAGCAGTTCTTC
CASSLPGGRMDRWGSYNEQFF
>TRBD1|TRBV4-1|few|TRBJ2-1
TGCGCCAGCAGCCCTAGTAGGACAGGGGGCTACAATGAGCAGTTCTTC
CASSPSRTGGYNEQFF
>-|TRBV20-1|-|TRBJ2-6
TGCAGTGGCGGACAATCTGGGGCCAACGTCCTGACTTTC
CSGGQSGANVLTF
>-|TRBV12-3/TRBV12-4|few|TRBJ2-1
TGTGCCAGCAGTTTAGCCGCGAGGGTTTGGGATGAGCAGTTCTTC
CASSLAARVWDEQFF
>TRBD1|TRBV13|few|TRBJ2-7
TGTGCCAGCAGCTTAGGAACCGGGACAGACTACGAGCAGTACTTC
CASSLGTGTDYEQYF
>-|TRBV28|-|TRBJ2-3
TGTGCCAGCAGTTTGGGTATACGTGCTAGCACAGATACGCAGTATTTT
CASSLGIRASTDTQYF
>-|TRBV12-3/TRBV12-4|few|TRBJ1-5
TGTGCCAGCAGTTCTCGGGACAATCAGCCCCAGCATTTT
CASSSRDNQPQHF
>TRBD1|TRBV4-1|once|TRBJ1-2
TGCGCCAGCAGCCAAATCCAAGGACAGGGAGCTAACTATGGCTACACCTTC
CASSQIQGQGANYGYTF
>-|TRBV19|few|TRBJ2-7
TGTGCCAGTAGTATGAGCGGCTCCTACGAGCAGTACTTC
CASSMSGSYEQYF
>-|TRBV7-6|-|TRBJ1-4
TGTGCCAGCAGCTTAGGCGCCTCTTTAACTAATGAAAAACTGTTTTTT
CASSLGASLTNEKLFF
>TRBD1|TRBV2|-|TRBJ2-7
TGTGCCAGCATGCTACCGACAGGGGGATACGAGCAGTACTTC
CASMLPTGGYEQYF
>-|TRBV27|-|TRBJ2-7
TGTGCCAGCAGTTTGTACAGGGCAGGCTTCTACGAGCAGTACTTC
CASSLYRAGFYEQYF
>-|TRBV28|many|TRBJ1-4
TGTGCCAGCAGCCGAACAGGTGCAACTAATGAAAAACTGTTTTTT
CASSRTGATNEKLFF
>-|TRBV2|-|TRBJ2-7
TGTGCCAGCAGGGCCGTCCTCTCCTACGAGCAGTACTTC
CASRAVLSYEQYF
>-|TRBV12-3/TRBV12-4|few|TRBJ2-1
TGTGCCAGCACCCCGATAGAACTTATCTTCAATGAGCAGTTCTTC
CASTPIELIFNEQFF
>TRBD2|TRBV5-6|few|TRBJ2-2
TGTGCCAGCAGCTTTAGGCTAGCGGGGGGGTACACCGGGGAGCTGTTTTTT
CASSFRLAGGYTGELFF
>-|TRBV4-1|-|TRBJ2-1
TGCGCCAGCAGTCGAGACAGTGTCTACAATGAGCAGTTCTTC
CASSRDSVYNEQFF
>TRBD1|TRBV27|-|TRBJ1-5
TGTGCCAGCAGTTCGAACAGACAGGGCCTCATTTTACATAGCAATCAGCCCCAGCATTTT
CASSSNRQGLILHSNQPQHF
>-|TRBV9|few|TRBJ2-1
TGTGCCAGCAGCGCTTTTAGCGCGGGTAATGAGCAGTTCTTC
CASSAFSAGNEQFF
>-|TRBV7-9|few|TRBJ1-1
TGTGCCAGCACCTCCGCATGGGGGGGCGGACTGAACACTGAAGCTTTCTTT
CASTSAWGGGLNTEAFF